This TCR beta chain was retrieved from a study of blood T cell repertoires in COVID-19. Clones were sequenced by immunoSEQ multiplex PCR, and TCRdb holds only the in-frame ones, with some missing. The profile covers about 230,000 clones, with approximately 87% appearing a single time and 2.5% to 3.5% taken by the ten largest. Losses at the gene ends were 4 bases for V and 8 bases for J; bases not matched to a gene: 11. CDR1 and CDR2 (germline): SEHNR, FQNEAQ (reference sequence). The CDR3 consists of 15 residues. The sample consisted of PBMCs or T cells enriched from blood (not recorded which). This clonotype was sampled from a woman aged 45-59 years in a cohort exposed to, infected with or recovered from COVID-19 (not recorded which). This chain links TRBV7-9 with TRBJ2-1; 7 bases agree with TRBD1. CDR3 DNA: TGTGCCAGCAGCTCCACAGGGGCCTACCGGGATGAGCAGTTCTTC. Translating gives CASSSTGAYRDEQFF.